A selection of T cell receptor beta chains follows, all from one sample in a study of cytomegalovirus exposure and HLA in healthy donors. The method was immunoSEQ multiplex PCR; TCRdb's version includes in-frame clones alone and lacks a portion of them. The data show approximately 120,000 clones, roughly 89% seen once. Sequenced: PBMCs. These TCRs come from a woman in her late teens or twenties in good health and CMV-seronegative. Both conserved end residues are part of each CDR3. The D gene is left open where the match is weak. Some rows have no size entry. The others give once, few or many, or a class for an expanded clone.

-	TRBV28	TRBD2	TRBJ2-1	TGTGCCAGCAGTTGGGGAGGGAATGAGCAGTTCTTC	CASSWGGNEQFF
-	TRBV9	TRBD1	TRBJ2-1	TGTGCCAGCAGCGTAGCGGGGACAGGGTTTGGCGGTGAGCAGTTCTTC	CASSVAGTGFGGEQFF
-	TRBV28	-	TRBJ1-2	TGTGCCAGCAGTTTGCCTCTTGTATGGACACCTGACTACTATGGCTACACCTTC	CASSLPLVWTPDYYGYTF
-	TRBV5-1	TRBD2	TRBJ2-2	TGCGCCAGCAGCGGAGGGACTAGCGGACCCAATGGGAACACCGGGGAGCTGTTTTTT	CASSGGTSGPNGNTGELFF
-	TRBV9	TRBD1	TRBJ2-2	TGTGCCAGCAGCGTAGGACAGGGGGCAACCGGGGAGCTGTTTTTT	CASSVGQGATGELFF
-	TRBV5-1	-	TRBJ1-2	TGCGCCAGCAGCTTGGACAGGGCCTATGGCTACACCTTC	CASSLDRAYGYTF
-	TRBV7-9	TRBD1	TRBJ2-5	TGTGCCAGCAGCCGTACGCGGACAGGGGGTGGTGAGACCCAGTACTTC	CASSRTRTGGGETQYF
few	TRBV4-1	-	TRBJ1-4	TGCGCCAGCAGCCAAGGGGCCAGAACTAATGAAAAACTGTTTTTT	CASSQGARTNEKLFF
once	TRBV19	-	TRBJ1-5	TGTGCCAGTACCGAGACAGATAGCAATCAGCCCCAGCATTTT	CASTETDSNQPQHF
-	TRBV19	TRBD1	TRBJ1-5	TGTGCCAGTAGCAGACAGGGGTCTAGATATAGCAATCAGCCCCAGCATTTT	CASSRQGSRYSNQPQHF
-	TRBV2	-	TRBJ1-5	TGTGCCAGCAGTGATACAGGGCTGGGTCAGCCCCAGCATTTT	CASSDTGLGQPQHF
-	TRBV29-1	TRBD2	TRBJ2-2	TGCAGCGTCGTCACTAGCGGGAGTACTAGCACCGGGGAGCTGTTTTTT	CSVVTSGSTSTGELFF
few	TRBV28	TRBD1	TRBJ2-7	TGTGCCAGCAGTTCTACAGGGGACGACGAGCAGTACTTC	CASSSTGDDEQYF
-	TRBV7-2	TRBD2	TRBJ2-5	TGTGCCAGCAGCTCCACTAGCGGAACGGAGACCCAGTACTTC	CASSSTSGTETQYF
-	TRBV4-1	TRBD1	TRBJ1-1	TGCGCCAGCAGCCAGGAGCGACAGGGACTTAACACTGAAGCTTTCTTT	CASSQERQGLNTEAFF
-	TRBV28	TRBD2	TRBJ2-7	TGTGCCAGCAGATCCCTAGCGGGAGGGTCTTACGAGCAGTACTTC	CASRSLAGGSYEQYF
-	TRBV4-2	-	TRBJ2-3	TGTGCCAGCAGCCAAGATTACCCCGGGAGAGGGTCAGATACGCAGTATTTT	CASSQDYPGRGSDTQYF
-	TRBV6-6	-	TRBJ1-2	TGTGCCAGCAGCACCGCCCCGCGGTCCTATGGCTACACCTTC	CASSTAPRSYGYTF
-	TRBV6-1	-	TRBJ2-7	TGTGCCAGCAGTCCGGGGACACCCTACGAGCAGTACTTC	CASSPGTPYEQYF
-	TRBV6-1	-	TRBJ2-7	TGTGCCAGCAGCCTCCCCCTCGAGCAGTACTTC	CASSLPLEQYF
-	TRBV28	TRBD2	TRBJ2-7	TGTGCCAGCACTACCGGGAGGGCCGCCTACGAGCAGTACTTC	CASTTGRAAYEQYF
-	TRBV27	-	TRBJ1-1	TGTGCCAGCAGTTCCCGGAGGCGGGGCACTGAAGCTTTCTTT	CASSSRRRGTEAFF
-	TRBV27	-	TRBJ2-7	TGTGCCAGCAGTTTTGGGGGGGCTACCTACGAGCAGTACTTC	CASSFGGATYEQYF
-	TRBV5-1	-	TRBJ2-3	TGCGCCAGCAGGTCGGAGTACACAGATACGCAGTATTTT	CASRSEYTDTQYF
-	TRBV7-3	TRBD1	TRBJ2-7	TGTGCCAGCAGCTTCCCGACTGCTAGGGGGCGGCTTAACCCCTACGAGCAGTACTTC	CASSFPTARGRLNPYEQYF
-	TRBV19	TRBD2	TRBJ2-7	TGTGCCAGTAGTATCCTAGCGGGAGACGAGCAGTACTTC	CASSILAGDEQYF
-	TRBV13	-	TRBJ1-5	TGTGCCAGCAGCTCGGGTAGCAATCAGCCCCAGCATTTT	CASSSGSNQPQHF
-	TRBV2	TRBD2	TRBJ2-2	TGTGCCAGCAGTATCCTAGCGGGAACGAACACCGGGGAGCTGTTTTTT	CASSILAGTNTGELFF
-	TRBV18	-	TRBJ2-1	TGTGCCAGCTCAGTCGGGAATGAGCAGTTCTTC	CASSVGNEQFF
-	TRBV30	-	TRBJ2-2	TGTGCCTGGAGTGTACCTATGAACACCGGGGAGCTGTTTTTT	CAWSVPMNTGELFF
-	TRBV29-1	-	TRBJ2-1	TGCAGCGTTGAAGGTGGGAGTTCCTACAATGAGCAGTTCTTC	CSVEGGSSYNEQFF
-	TRBV7-9	TRBD1	TRBJ2-7	TGTGCCAGCAGCGCTACAGGGGGCGAGCAGTACTTC	CASSATGGEQYF
-	TRBV19	TRBD2	TRBJ2-5	TGTGCCAGTAGTATGACTAGCGGGAACCTGAGGGAGACCCAGTACTTC	CASSMTSGNLRETQYF
few	TRBV9	-	TRBJ2-3	TGTGCCAGCAGCGTCACGCGAAGTAGCACAGATACGCAGTATTTT	CASSVTRSSTDTQYF
-	TRBV5-1	-	TRBJ2-7	TGCGCCAGCATTCTAGCGCCCTTTCCCACCGAGCAGTACTTC	CASILAPFPTEQYF
-	TRBV30	-	TRBJ2-5	TGTGCCTGGAGTGGGAGAAGGGAGACCCAGTACTTC	CAWSGRRETQYF
once	TRBV13	-	TRBJ1-4	TGTGCCAGCAGCTTAGGTCAGTCCGAAAAACTGTTTTTT	CASSLGQSEKLFF
-	TRBV21-1	-	TRBJ1-4	TGTGCCAGCAGCAAAGGATTATGGGGGCACAGTGAAAGGATTGAAAAACTGTTTTTT	CASSKGLWGHSERIEKLFF
-	TRBV29-1	-	TRBJ1-2	TGCAGCGCTAGAGCGGCTTATGGCTACACCTTC	CSARAAYGYTF
-	TRBV4-1	-	TRBJ2-7	TGCGCCAGCAGCCAAGGGGCAGGGGAAGGCTACGAGCAGTACTTC	CASSQGAGEGYEQYF
-	TRBV2	-	TRBJ2-3	TGTGCCAGCACCAGGGTATCTGTAGATACGCAGTATTTT	CASTRVSVDTQYF
-	TRBV28	-	TRBJ2-7	TGTGCCAGCAGTTTCGGTCCAGACTCCGCTACCTACGAGCAGTACTTC	CASSFGPDSATYEQYF
-	TRBV13	TRBD1	TRBJ1-4	TGTGCCAGCAGCTTAGGAAGCAGGACAGGGGATGAAAAACTGTTTTTT	CASSLGSRTGDEKLFF
-	TRBV18	TRBD1	TRBJ2-7	TGTGCCAGCTCAACAACAGGGGGCCTGTACGAGCAGTACTTC	CASSTTGGLYEQYF
-	TRBV4-1	TRBD2	TRBJ2-3	TGCGCCAGCAGCCAAGTTACCCTCCGAGCGGGAGGGTTCACAGATACGCAGTATTTT	CASSQVTLRAGGFTDTQYF
-	TRBV10-1	-	TRBJ1-1	TGCGCCAGCAGTGTAGATAACACTGAAGCTTTCTTT	CASSVDNTEAFF
-	TRBV9	-	TRBJ2-3	TGTGCCAGCAGCGTCTCGGAGGATACGCAGTATTTT	CASSVSEDTQYF
once	TRBV19	-	TRBJ1-2	TGTGCCAGTAACGGTGGAATAAGACGGGGCTATGGCTACACCTTC	CASNGGIRRGYGYTF